Listed here are 8 T cell receptor beta chains from one sample, sequenced in a study of cytomegalovirus exposure and HLA in healthy donors. The study ran its PCR with 60 Vbeta and 13 Jbeta primers. TCRdb keeps only in-frame clones here, not all; method: immunoSEQ multiplex PCR. Among under 200,000 clones, roughly 80% were seen once, and the ten largest hold roughly 6.2%. Material: PBMCs. The receptors here all came from a male donor in good health and CMV-seropositive.

This clone was detected a few times. The chain uses TRBV28 and TRBJ2-5; D possibly corresponds to TRBD1 (6 bases). Germline V gene sequence: CDR1 MDHEN, CDR2 SYDVKM. V shed 4 bases and J shed 4 bases, with 16 bases lying between them. The CDR3 totals 15 residues. DNA for the CDR3: TGTGCCAGCAGTTCGCCTACTAGGACAGTAGAGACCCAGTACTTC. Translating it yields CASSSPTRTVETQYF.

V is TRBV7-8 and J is TRBJ1-1; a possible D gene is TRBD1 (5 bases). The germline CDR1 and CDR2 sequences are SGHVS and FQNEAQ. The CDR3 sequence is 12 residues long. Trimming left V 5 bases short and J 6 bases short, with 10 bases between. CDR3 loop: CASSGGGPEAFF. The DNA of the CDR3 is TGTGCCAGCAGCGGGGGAGGACCTGAAGCTTTCTTT.

The rearrangement links TRBV7-8 to TRBJ2-5; D not certain. The CDR3 has 12 amino acids. Trimming cost V 4 bases and J 5 bases, with 8 bases left between them. The germline CDR1 and CDR2 sequences are SGHVS and FQNEAQ. The CDR3: CASSSHPETQYF. The CDR3 DNA is TGTGCCAGCAGCTCCCATCCCGAGACCCAGTACTTC.

This chain links TRBV27 with TRBJ1-1; no clear D gene. There are 15 residues in the CDR3. Germline CDR1 is MNHEY and CDR2 is SMNVEV (reference sequence). V was shortened by 6 bases and J by 7 bases, with 21 bases between the two germline ends. The chain's CDR3 is CASRSLGPTEGEAFF. The CDR3 bases are TGTGCCAGCAGAAGCCTAGGACCCACCGAGGGTGAAGCTTTCTTT.

The rearrangement links TRBV20-1 to TRBJ2-3; the D gene is possibly TRBD2 (6 bases). This CDR3 contains 11 residues. Trimming stripped 4 bases from V and 6 bases from J, with 8 bases between. Germline V gene sequence: CDR1 DFQATT, CDR2 SNEGSKA (reference sequence). CDR3 residues: CSANRGDTQYF. The CDR3 DNA reads as TGCAGTGCTAACCGGGGGGATACGCAGTATTTT.

V gene TRBV27 combines with J gene TRBJ1-1; D not certain. Per germline, CDR1 MNHEY and CDR2 SMNVEV (reference sequence). Trimming left V 5 bases short and J 1 base short, with 8 bases between. This CDR3 region has 13 residues. CDR3 protein: CASSLRQNTEAFF. CDR3 in DNA: TGTGCCAGCAGTCTCAGACAGAACACTGAAGCTTTCTTT.

The chain joins TRBV11-1 to TRBJ2-6; 13 nucleotides align to TRBD2. Germline V CDR1 and CDR2: SGHAT, FQDESV (reference sequence). After removal of 5 bases from V and 4 bases from J, the junction contained 8 bases not matched to a gene. The CDR3 runs 18 residues. CDR3 sequence: CASSKGLAGTGGANVLTF. The CDR3 DNA reads TGTGCCAGCAGCAAGGGACTAGCGGGGACCGGGGGGGCCAACGTCCTGACTTTC.

This clone was counted only a few times. J is TRBJ1-4 and V is TRBV6-5; D is possibly TRBD1 (5 bases). Trimming shortened V by 4 bases and J by 6 bases, and 12 bases separated the two germline ends. Germline CDR1 reads MNHEY; CDR2 reads SVGAGI. The CDR3 is 14 amino acids. The CDR3 loop reads CASSWQGGDEKLFF. CDR3 coding DNA: TGTGCCAGCAGTTGGCAGGGTGGGGATGAAAAACTGTTTTTT.